This is a list of T cell receptor beta chains from one sample in a study of cytomegalovirus exposure and HLA in healthy donors. Clones were read by immunoSEQ multiplex PCR, and TCRdb kept only the in-frame ones, dropping some. This repertoire shows more than 150,000 clones, about three quarters found once; its top ten account for more than 13%. Sequencing used PBMCs. The receptor source for this set is a man in his fifties or sixties in good health and CMV-seropositive. CDR3s include the opening cysteine and the closing phenylalanine or tryptophan. Each record gives: CDR3 protein, CDR3 DNA, clone size, V gene, J gene, D gene. D genes are given only for firm matches. Clone sizes are given selectively: once, few, many, or a class where the clone is expanded.

CDR3: CASSAPGQRDYEQYF; DNA: TGTGCCAGCAGCGCCCCGGGACAGAGAGACTACGAGCAGTACTTC; size: few; V: TRBV5-6; J: TRBJ2-7; D: TRBD1
CDR3: CATSLWDRGNQPQHF; DNA: TGTGCCACCAGTTTGTGGGACAGGGGGAATCAGCCCCAGCATTTT; size: NA; V: TRBV15; J: TRBJ1-5; D: TRBD1
CDR3: CASSFNPAGSQETQYF; DNA: TGTGCCAGCAGTTTTAATCCAGCGGGATCACAAGAGACCCAGTACTTC; size: once; V: TRBV27; J: TRBJ2-5; D: TRBD2
CDR3: CASGSRLQADGYTF; DNA: TGTGCCAGCGGGAGTCGACTTCAGGCGGATGGCTACACCTTC; size: NA; V: TRBV6-5; J: TRBJ1-2; D: NA
CDR3: CASSQDPSSAGELFF; DNA: TGTGCCAGCAGCCAAGATCCTTCTAGCGCCGGGGAGCTGTTTTTT; size: NA; V: TRBV14; J: TRBJ2-2; D: NA
CDR3: CASSLAPGDRDGYTF; DNA: TGTGCCAGCAGCTTAGCCCCAGGGGATAGGGACGGCTACACCTTC; size: NA; V: TRBV7-2; J: TRBJ1-2; D: NA
CDR3: CASSVSSGGVNQPQHF; DNA: TGTGCCAGCAGCGTATCCTCAGGCGGGGTTAATCAGCCCCAGCATTTT; size: NA; V: TRBV9; J: TRBJ1-5; D: NA
CDR3: CASSFSAGTEAFF; DNA: TGTGCCAGCAGCTTCAGCGCCGGCACTGAAGCTTTCTTT; size: NA; V: TRBV6-5; J: TRBJ1-1; D: NA
CDR3: CASSIMAAGQSHNSPLHF; DNA: TGTGCCAGTAGTATTATGGCCGCCGGACAGAGCCATAATTCACCCCTCCACTTT; size: NA; V: TRBV19; J: TRBJ1-6; D: NA
CDR3: CASSPPYTTGSYEQFF; DNA: TGTGCCAGCAGCCCACCTTACACGACAGGGAGCTATGAGCAGTTCTTC; size: NA; V: TRBV7-9; J: TRBJ2-1; D: TRBD1
CDR3: CASSFQDNSPEAFF; DNA: TGTGCCAGCAGCTTTCAGGACAATTCCCCTGAAGCTTTCTTT; size: NA; V: TRBV7-9; J: TRBJ1-1; D: NA
CDR3: CASGGANGYTF; DNA: TGTGCCAGTGGAGGGGCAAATGGCTACACCTTC; size: NA; V: TRBV19; J: TRBJ1-2; D: NA
CDR3: CASSASGGVRETQYF; DNA: TGTGCCTCTTCAGCGAGCGGGGGGGTAAGAGAGACCCAGTACTTC; size: NA; V: TRBV10-3; J: TRBJ2-5; D: TRBD2
CDR3: CASRDSGGTQYF; DNA: TGCGCCAGTCGGGACTCCGGGGGGACCCAGTACTTC; size: once; V: TRBV5-1; J: TRBJ2-5; D: NA
CDR3: CASSLVQGMNNEQFF; DNA: TGCGCCAGCAGCTTGGTCCAGGGGATGAACAATGAGCAGTTCTTC; size: few; V: TRBV5-1; J: TRBJ2-1; D: NA
CDR3: CASSLGQGVRTNEKLFF; DNA: TGTGCCAGCAGCCTGGGACAGGGAGTAAGGACTAATGAAAAACTGTTTTTT; size: once; V: TRBV14; J: TRBJ1-4; D: TRBD1
CDR3: CASSFEGSGANVLTF; DNA: TGTGCCAGCAGCTTCGAGGGCTCTGGGGCCAACGTCCTGACTTTC; size: few; V: TRBV7-9; J: TRBJ2-6; D: NA